The entry below gives a single TCR beta chain sequence along with its context. TCRdb's table, derived via immunoSEQ multiplex PCR, lists solely in-frame clones and lacks some. The table lists 250,000 or so clones, roughly 88% of them singletons. The data stem from a study of blood T cell repertoires in COVID-19. About the study: The analysed material was cDNA or gDNA that came from T cells, B-cell-depleted T cells, or PBMCs.

The V gene's germline CDR1 is SGDLS and CDR2 YYNGEE. The length of the CDR3 is 15 residues. V lost 7 bases and J lost 3; bases outside the gene matches: 10. Input material: PBMCs or T cells enriched from blood (not recorded which). This receptor was identified in a woman aged 30 to 39 who had been exposed to COVID-19. The V and J genes are TRBV9 and TRBJ2-3; 8 nucleotides match TRBD2. The CDR3 protein is CASGGSGGGTDTQYF. The CDR3 region has the DNA TGTGCCAGCGGAGGAAGCGGGGGAGGAACAGATACGCAGTATTTT.